The sequence of this TCR beta chain was determined in a study of T cell responses to AZD1222 COVID-19 vaccine. About the research overall: Pooling was applied to second doses at about 4 or about 12 weeks. Study-level points and caveats: Spike-specific TCR breadth and depth grew following two AZD1222 doses. Repertoire sampling happened only post peak T cell response.

The CDR3 totals 16 residues. The method was immunoSEQ multiplex PCR; TCRdb's version includes in-frame clones alone and lacks a portion of them. Of about 29,000 clones in the sample, approximately 93% were seen once. This clone was observed a few times. The antigen is not known. The sample here was peripheral blood, taken on day 0 of AZD1222 vaccination. The V and J genes are TRBV21-1 and TRBJ1-2; no DNA check was done on the table's D call, TRBD1. TRBV21-1 is an annotated pseudogene. The TCR originated in an adult in good health. The CDR3 reads CASSKKNGRASYGYTF. The CDR3 bases are TGTGCCAGCAGCAAAAAGAATGGCAGGGCCTCCTATGGCTACACCTTC.